This TCR beta chain was captured by sequencing in a study of synovial regulatory T cells in juvenile arthritis. The study, taken as a whole, reports: iaTreg cells shared more CDR3 sequences with synovial Tregs than other blood Tregs did.

Worth noting for this clone: Its antigen remains unknown.

Only in-frame clones appear in the TCRdb table, and some are missing; sequencing was by immunoSEQ multiplex PCR. The sample data list about 10,000 clones. Input material: Treg cells from blood. This sample's subset: remaining (HLA-DR-negative) circulating blood Treg cells. This TCR was sampled from a donor younger than 35 with juvenile idiopathic arthritis.

CDR3 amino acids: CASSTRDRFGTEAFF. The chain employs TRBV19 and TRBJ1-1; no DNA is available, so the TRBD1 call from TCRdb remains unchecked. This CDR3 spans 15 amino acids. DNA was not recorded. Germline CDR1 reads LNHDA; CDR2 reads SQIVND (reference sequence).